The entry below gives a single TCR beta chain sequence along with its context. The antigen remains unidentified. These data come from a study of beta chain features in type 1 diabetes. Turning to the study itself: Patients looked much like healthy donors when it came to age, gender and cell yields.

The whole isolated RNA underwent reverse transcription, so sequencing captured expressed TCRB transcripts. Measured with immunoSEQ multiplex PCR; TCRdb has only the in-frame clones, and not every one. The sample gives some 500,000 clones, 9.5% to 12% of which show up once; over 0.04% is in the top ten. Study-wide points: Moderate yet significant TCRB CDR3 shortening was seen in Type 1 diabetes patients in all four CD4+ subsets. Patients with type 1 diabetes showed fewer VDJ junction insertions and more deletions.

Trimming left V 5 bases short and J 0 bases short, with 22 bases between. Germline loops: CDR1 SEHNR, CDR2 FQNEAQ (reference sequence). The CDR3 has 18 amino acids. Sequencing used naive CD4+ T cells from blood. This chain joins TRBV7-9 and TRBJ1-2, with a possible D match to TRBD1 (5 bases). The clonotype was recovered from a woman aged 18-29 years in good health. DNA of the CDR3: TGTGCCAGCAGCCCCCCCCGACAGACAACTCGTGCTAACTATGGCTACACCTTC. It yields the protein CASSPPRQTTRANYGYTF.